Each of the 5 T cell receptor beta chains below was sequenced from the same sample in a study of cytotoxic CD8 clonotypes in ibrutinib-treated CLL. Produced via immunoSEQ multiplex PCR; TCRdb's table is partial and in-frame only. Among approximately 130,000 clones, around four fifths were seen once, and the ten largest hold 3.3%. The material sequenced was PBMCs, taken after 24 months of ibrutinib treatment. The receptors here all came from a human donor with chronic lymphocytic leukemia.

The rearrangement uses TRBV6-5 and TRBJ1-5, with D perhaps matching TRBD1 (5 bases). V lost 5 bases, J lost 4 bases, and 15 bases lay in between. The CDR3 is 15 amino acids. Germline V lookup: CDR1 MNHEY, CDR2 SVGAGI. In DNA, the CDR3 is TGTGCCAGCAGTGCCCCCGGGGGTGGGAATCAGCCCCAGCATTTT. Protein sequence: CASSAPGGGNQPQHF.

By sample share, this clone is medium-sized (0.01 to 0.1%). The chain carries TRBV6-1 and TRBJ1-6; D not resolved. The V and J ends lost 4 bases and 4 bases respectively, with 14 bases between them. CDR1 MNHNS and CDR2 SASEGT come from the germline V gene. The CDR3 runs 16 residues. DNA of the CDR3: TGTGCCAGCAGTGCGACAAGACACAATTATAATTCACCCCTCCACTTT. It codes for CASSATRHNYNSPLHF.

This sequence joins TRBV15 and TRBJ2-3; 8 bases are shared with TRBD2. Losses at the gene ends were 3 bases for V and 4 bases for J; bases not matched to a gene: 12. CDR1 and CDR2 from the germline V gene are LNHNV and YYDKDF (reference sequence). This CDR3 contains 17 residues. DNA for the CDR3: TGTGCCACCAGCAGCACTCCCGGGGGGGCAGGTGCAGATACGCAGTATTTT. It codes for CATSSTPGGAGADTQYF.

The chain has TRBV5-4 and TRBJ2-7; perhaps TRBD1 as D (6 bases). Germline-derived CDR1 and CDR2 are SGHNT and YYREEE (reference sequence). The CDR3 consists of 13 residues. V lost 4 bases and J lost 4, with 12 bases in between. CDR3 DNA: TGTGCCAGCAGCACCAGGACAGATTACGAGCAGTACTTC. It encodes CASSTRTDYEQYF.

V and J are TRBV28 and TRBJ1-4, with D possibly matching TRBD1 (5 bases). This CDR3 is 15 amino acids long. V lost 1 base to trimming and J lost 3 bases, with 9 bases between them. Germline assignment: CDR1 MDHEN and CDR2 SYDVKM. The CDR3 is CASSLFAGANEKLFF. CDR3 DNA: TGTGCCAGCAGTTTATTTGCGGGGGCTAATGAAAAACTGTTTTTT.